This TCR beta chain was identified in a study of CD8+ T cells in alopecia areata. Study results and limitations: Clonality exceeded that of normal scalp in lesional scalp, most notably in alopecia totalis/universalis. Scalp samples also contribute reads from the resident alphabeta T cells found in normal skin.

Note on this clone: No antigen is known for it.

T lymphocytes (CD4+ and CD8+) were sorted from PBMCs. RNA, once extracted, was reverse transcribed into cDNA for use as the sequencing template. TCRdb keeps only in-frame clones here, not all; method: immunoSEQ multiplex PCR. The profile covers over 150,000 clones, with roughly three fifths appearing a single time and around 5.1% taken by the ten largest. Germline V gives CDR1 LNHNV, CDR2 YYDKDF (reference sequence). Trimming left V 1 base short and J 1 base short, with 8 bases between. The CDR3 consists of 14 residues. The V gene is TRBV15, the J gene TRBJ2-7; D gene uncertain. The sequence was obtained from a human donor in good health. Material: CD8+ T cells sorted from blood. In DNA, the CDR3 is TGTGCCACCAGCAGAGGAAGGCAGTCCTACGAGCAGTACTTC. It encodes CATSRGRQSYEQYF.